This entry concerns a single T cell receptor (beta chain). Antigen unknown. Original analysis: With immunoSEQ giving junction-only sequences and no quality scores, filtering differed. Sequenced by immunoSEQ multiplex PCR; TCRdb stores in-frame clones only, minus some. V, J and clone size were drawn from that table, and D and trimming were deduced from the DNA. The sample holds some 2.3 million clones; more than 85% are singletons and the top ten take about 0.39%. The source of the sample is a study of shared clonotypes between healthy human individuals. Study details: Per-donor plates numbered three CD4 naive, three CD4 memory, two CD8 naive and one CD8 memory. Study findings and constraints: It was observed that 5% to 6.5% of naive CD4 clonotypes were shared across a handful of donors.

Division of CD4+ cells produced a CD45RA+ naive subset and a CD45RA-negative memory subset. Germline loops: CDR1 MRHNA, CDR2 SNTAGT. This CDR3 region has 13 residues. Trimming pared 5 bases from V and 9 bases from J, leaving 14 bases between. The sequence was collected from a man aged 18 to 29 in good health. Some clones in this sample may be carry-over from other donors' samples. The chain carries TRBV6-4 and TRBJ2-1, with D possibly being TRBD1 or TRBD2 (7 bases each). What was sequenced was naive CD4+ T cells from PBMCs. As to subset: CD45RA+ positively selected. The CDR3 here is CASSRQGGSEQFF. DNA of the CDR3: TGTGCCAGCAGTCGACAGGGAGGGAGTGAGCAGTTCTTC.